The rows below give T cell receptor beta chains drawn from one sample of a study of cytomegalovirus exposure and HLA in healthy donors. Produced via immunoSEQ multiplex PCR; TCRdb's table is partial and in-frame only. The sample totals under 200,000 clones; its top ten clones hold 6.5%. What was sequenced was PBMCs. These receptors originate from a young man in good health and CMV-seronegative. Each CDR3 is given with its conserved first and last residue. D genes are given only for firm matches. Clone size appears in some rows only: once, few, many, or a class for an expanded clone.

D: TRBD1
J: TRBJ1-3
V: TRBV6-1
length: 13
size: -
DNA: TGTGCCAGCAGTGGGACAGGGGGAAACACCATATATTTT
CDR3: CASSGTGGNTIYF

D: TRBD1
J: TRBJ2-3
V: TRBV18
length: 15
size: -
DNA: TGTGCCAGCTCACCTGGGACAGGGAGAACAGATACGCAGTATTTT
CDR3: CASSPGTGRTDTQYF

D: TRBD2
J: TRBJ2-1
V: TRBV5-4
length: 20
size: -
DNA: TGTGCCAGCAGCGTAGAAGGGCTAGCGGGGGGACTAAGGTCCTACAATGAGCAGTTCTTC
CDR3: CASSVEGLAGGLRSYNEQFF

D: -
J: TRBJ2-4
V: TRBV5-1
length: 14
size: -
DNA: TGCGCCAGCAGTCAGGCTAGCGCGAAAAACATTCAGTACTTC
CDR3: CASSQASAKNIQYF

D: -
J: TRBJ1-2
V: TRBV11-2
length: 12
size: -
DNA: TGTGCCAGCAGCTTGTTACAGGGAATCGACACCTTC
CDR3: CASSLLQGIDTF

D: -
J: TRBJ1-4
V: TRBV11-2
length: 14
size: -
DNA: TGTGCCAGCAGCTTAGGTCAGGGTCATGAAAAACTGTTTTTT
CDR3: CASSLGQGHEKLFF

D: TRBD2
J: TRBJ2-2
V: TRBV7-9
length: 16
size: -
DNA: TGTGCCAGCAGCTTAGAGCGGGGGATAGACACCGGGGAGCTGTTTTTT
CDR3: CASSLERGIDTGELFF

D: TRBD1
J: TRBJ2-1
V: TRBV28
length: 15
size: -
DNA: TGTGCCAGCAGTCCCGCAGGGGGCTCCTACAATGAGCAGTTCTTC
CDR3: CASSPAGGSYNEQFF

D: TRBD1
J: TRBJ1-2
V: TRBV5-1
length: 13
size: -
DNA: TGCGCCAGCAGCACGGGACAGGGGGCTGTAGACGACTTC
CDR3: CASSTGQGAVDDF

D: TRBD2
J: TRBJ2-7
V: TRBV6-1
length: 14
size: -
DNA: TGTGCCAGCAGTTATTGGGGGGGAGTGGACGAGCAGTACTTC
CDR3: CASSYWGGVDEQYF

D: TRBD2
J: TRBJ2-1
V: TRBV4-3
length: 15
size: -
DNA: TGCGCCAGCAGCCAAGCCCAGCGGGGTCAGGATGAGCAGTTCTTC
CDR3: CASSQAQRGQDEQFF

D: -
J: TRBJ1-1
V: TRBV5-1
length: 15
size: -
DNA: TGCGCCAGCAGCTTGGCCGAGCGGATGAACACTGAAGCTTTCTTT
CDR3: CASSLAERMNTEAFF

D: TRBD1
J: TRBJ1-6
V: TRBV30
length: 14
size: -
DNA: TGTGCCTGGGGACAGGGAGTTCTAAGTTCACCCCTCCACTTT
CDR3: CAWGQGVLSSPLHF

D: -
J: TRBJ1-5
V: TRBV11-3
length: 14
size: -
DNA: TGTGCCAGCAGCTTAGGGGGGGGAAATCAGCCCCAGCATTTT
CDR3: CASSLGGGNQPQHF

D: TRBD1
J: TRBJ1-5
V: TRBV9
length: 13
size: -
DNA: TGTGCCAGCAGCTTCGGGACAGATCAGCCCCAGCATTTT
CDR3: CASSFGTDQPQHF

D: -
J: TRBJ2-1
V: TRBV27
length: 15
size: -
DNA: TGTGCCAGCAGTCTAATCGACAGACTCTACAATGAGCAGTTCTTC
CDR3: CASSLIDRLYNEQFF

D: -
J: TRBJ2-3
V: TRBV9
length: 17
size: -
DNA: TGTGCCAGCAGCGAGGGGGGCCGCGGGGGCCCCACAGATACGCAGTATTTT
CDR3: CASSEGGRGGPTDTQYF

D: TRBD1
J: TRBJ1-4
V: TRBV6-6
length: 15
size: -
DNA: TGTGCCAGCATAGAGGGGACAGCAACTAATGAAAAACTGTTTTTT
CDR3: CASIEGTATNEKLFF

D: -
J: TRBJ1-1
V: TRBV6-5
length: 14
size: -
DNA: TGTGCCAGCAGTTACGCCTATCAGAACACTGAAGCTTTCTTT
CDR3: CASSYAYQNTEAFF

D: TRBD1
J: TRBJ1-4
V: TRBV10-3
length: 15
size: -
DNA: TGTGCCATCAGTGAGTTCCGGGACAGTAATGAAAAACTGTTTTTT
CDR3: CAISEFRDSNEKLFF

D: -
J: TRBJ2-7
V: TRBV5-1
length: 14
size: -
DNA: TGCGCCAGCAGCTCATTGACTACAGCCTACGAGCAGTACTTC
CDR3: CASSSLTTAYEQYF

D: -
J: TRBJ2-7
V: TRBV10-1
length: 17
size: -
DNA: TGCGCCAGCAGCCCTGCCGGGAGTCGTAGAGGGACCTACGAGCAGTACTTC
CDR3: CASSPAGSRRGTYEQYF

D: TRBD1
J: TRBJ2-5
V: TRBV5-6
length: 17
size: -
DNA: TGTGCCAGCAGCTCGACAGGGACAGGGGCGGGGGGAGAGACCCAGTACTTC
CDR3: CASSSTGTGAGGETQYF

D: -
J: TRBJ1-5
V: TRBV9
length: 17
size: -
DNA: TGTGCCAGCAGCGTAGGGTGGAGCCCTTATAGCAATCAGCCCCAGCATTTT
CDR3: CASSVGWSPYSNQPQHF

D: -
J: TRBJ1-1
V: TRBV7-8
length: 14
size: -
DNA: TGTGCCAGCAGCTTAGCACAGAAAAACACTGAAGCTTTCTTT
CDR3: CASSLAQKNTEAFF

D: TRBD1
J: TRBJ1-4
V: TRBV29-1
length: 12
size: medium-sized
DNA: TGCAGCGTGAGAGGCAGGGGGGAAAAACTGTTTTTT
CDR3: CSVRGRGEKLFF

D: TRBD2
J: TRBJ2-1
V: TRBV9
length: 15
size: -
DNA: TGTGCCAGCAGCGTAGATATAGCGGGGGTTCGTGAGCAGTTCTTC
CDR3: CASSVDIAGVREQFF

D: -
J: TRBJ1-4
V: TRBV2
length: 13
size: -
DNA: TGTGCCAGCAGTGAAGCGCGGGGTGAAAAACTGTTTTTT
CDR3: CASSEARGEKLFF

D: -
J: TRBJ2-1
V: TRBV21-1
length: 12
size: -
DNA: TGTGCCAGCGCCCCAAACTTCAATGAGCAGTTCTTC
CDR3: CASAPNFNEQFF

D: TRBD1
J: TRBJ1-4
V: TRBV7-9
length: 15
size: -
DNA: TGTGCCAGCAGCTTCCTAGGGACAGGGGGAGAAAAACTGTTTTTT
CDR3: CASSFLGTGGEKLFF

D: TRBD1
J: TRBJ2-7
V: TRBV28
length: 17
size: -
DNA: TGTGCCAGCACCCCCCCAGGGGGCCCGACTCCACGTCACGAGCAGTACTTC
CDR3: CASTPPGGPTPRHEQYF

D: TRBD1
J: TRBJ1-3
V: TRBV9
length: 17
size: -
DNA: TGTGCCAGCAGCCCTAGGACAGGGGGCGGGATGGGAAACACCATATATTTT
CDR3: CASSPRTGGGMGNTIYF

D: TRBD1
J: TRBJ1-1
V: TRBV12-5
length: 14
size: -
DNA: TGTGCTAGTGGTTTGCAGGGGGCCGGGACTGAAGCTTTCTTT
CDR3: CASGLQGAGTEAFF

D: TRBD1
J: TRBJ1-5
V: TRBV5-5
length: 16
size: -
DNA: TGTGCCAGCAGCCAGGATACGACAGGGCGGGACCAGCCCCAGCATTTT
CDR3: CASSQDTTGRDQPQHF

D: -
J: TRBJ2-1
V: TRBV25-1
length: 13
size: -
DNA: TGTGCCACCCGGGGGAACTCCCGGGGTGAGCAGTTCTTC
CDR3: CATRGNSRGEQFF

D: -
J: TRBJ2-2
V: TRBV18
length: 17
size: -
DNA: TGTGCCAGCTCACCACTGGAGGGGGCTCTAAACACCGGGGAGCTGTTTTTT
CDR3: CASSPLEGALNTGELFF

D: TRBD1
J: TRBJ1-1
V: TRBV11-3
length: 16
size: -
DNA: TGTGCCAGCAGCTTAGAGGGAGAGGGGGCGCGGAGGGGGGCTTTCTTT
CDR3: CASSLEGEGARRGAFF

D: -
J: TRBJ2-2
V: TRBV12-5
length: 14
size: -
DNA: TGTGCTAGTGAACTAGGGCTAGACACCGGGGAGCTGTTTTTT
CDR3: CASELGLDTGELFF

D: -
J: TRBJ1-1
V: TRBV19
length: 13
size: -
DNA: TGTGCCAGTAGGTACGAGCCTTACACTGAAGCTTTCTTT
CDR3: CASRYEPYTEAFF

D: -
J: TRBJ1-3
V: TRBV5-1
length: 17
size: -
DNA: TGCGCCAGCAGCTTTGGAGTGGAGCCGAGCTCTGGAAACACCATATATTTT
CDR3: CASSFGVEPSSGNTIYF

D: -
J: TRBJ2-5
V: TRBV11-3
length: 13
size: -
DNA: TGTGCCAGCAGCACCACTAGTATGGAGACCCAGTACTTC
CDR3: CASSTTSMETQYF

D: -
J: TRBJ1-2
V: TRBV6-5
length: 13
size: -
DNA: TGTGCCAGCAGCAGCCAACCCCTCAGGGGCTACACCTTC
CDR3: CASSSQPLRGYTF

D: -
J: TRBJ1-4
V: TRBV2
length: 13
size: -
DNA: TGTGCCAGCAGTGAACTGGTCGGGGAAAAACTGTTTTTT
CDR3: CASSELVGEKLFF

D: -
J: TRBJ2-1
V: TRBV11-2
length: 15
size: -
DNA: TGTGCCAGCAGCTTTTCCTATTCTATAGTCAATGAGCAGTTCTTC
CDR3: CASSFSYSIVNEQFF

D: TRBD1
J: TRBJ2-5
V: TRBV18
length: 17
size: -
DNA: TGTGCCAGCTCGCGCATGGACCCACAGGGGTTTGGGGAGACCCAGTACTTC
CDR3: CASSRMDPQGFGETQYF

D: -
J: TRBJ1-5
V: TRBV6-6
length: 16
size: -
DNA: TGTGCCAGCAGTTACTCATACGACAGGTTTAATCAGCCCCAGCATTTT
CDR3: CASSYSYDRFNQPQHF

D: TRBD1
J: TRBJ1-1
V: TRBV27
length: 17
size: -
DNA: TGTGCCAGCAGTTTACGACCGGGACAGAGAGTGAACACTGAAGCTTTCTTT
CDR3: CASSLRPGQRVNTEAFF

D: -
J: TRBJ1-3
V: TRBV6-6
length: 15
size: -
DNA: TGTGCCAGCAGTGGTGACAGGACGGGGGGAAACACCATATATTTT
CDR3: CASSGDRTGGNTIYF

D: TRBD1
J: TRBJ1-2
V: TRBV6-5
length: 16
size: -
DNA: TGTGCCAGCAGTTACTCAGGGACAGGGTCTGACTATGGCTACACCTTC
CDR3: CASSYSGTGSDYGYTF

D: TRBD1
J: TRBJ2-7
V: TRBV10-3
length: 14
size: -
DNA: TGTGCCATCAGTGAGTCGGGACAGAACTACGAGCAGTACTTC
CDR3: CAISESGQNYEQYF

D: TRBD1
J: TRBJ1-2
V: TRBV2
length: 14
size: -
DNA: TGTGCCAGCAGTGCGAACAGGGGTAACTATGGCTACACCTTC
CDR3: CASSANRGNYGYTF

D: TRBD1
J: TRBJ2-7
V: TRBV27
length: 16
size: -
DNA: TGTGCCAGCAGTTTCGACAGGGGGCAGAACCCGTACGAGCAGTACTTC
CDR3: CASSFDRGQNPYEQYF

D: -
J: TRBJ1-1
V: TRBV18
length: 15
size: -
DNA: TGTGCCAGCTCACCGCTACCCGGGGTGATTACTGAAGCTTTCTTT
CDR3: CASSPLPGVITEAFF

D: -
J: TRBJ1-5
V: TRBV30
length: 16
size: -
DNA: TGTGCCTGGAGCGCCGGATCCCTTGGGCTGGAGGGGCCCCAGCATTTT
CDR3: CAWSAGSLGLEGPQHF